The clone carrying this T cell receptor beta chain has just one count. What it recognizes is unknown. The authors sorted CD4+ and CD8+ T cells from PBMCs. Germline trimming cut 0 bases from V and 6 bases from J; bases unmatched to any gene: 5. The CDR3 consists of 15 residues. Per germline, CDR1 SGDLS and CDR2 YYNGEE. The data belong to a study of CD8+ T cells in alopecia areata. The study's findings and limits: Normal skin contains resident alphabeta T cells, and these are also sequenced in scalp samples. Higher clonality than in normal scalp was seen in lesional scalp, especially alopecia totalis/universalis. Relative to mice, TCR sharing across patients was less clear, a difference possibly HLA-related.

It was cDNA, reverse transcribed from extracted RNA, that served as the sequencing template. TCRdb keeps only in-frame clones here, not all; method: immunoSEQ multiplex PCR. This sample carries about 200,000 clones, roughly 56% of them seen once, and the ten largest clones take under 5%. The sequence derives from a human donor in good health. J is TRBJ2-1 and V is TRBV9, with TRBD2 identical over 8 bases. Sequences were obtained from CD8+ T cells sorted from blood. CDR3 in DNA: TGTGCCAGCAGCGTAGCCCACAGCGGGAGCAATGAGCAGTTCTTC. It encodes CASSVAHSGSNEQFF. The whole variable domain, filled in from reference TRBV9 and TRBJ2-1, reads DSGVTQTPKHLITATGQRVTLRCSPRSGDLSVYWYQQSLDQGLQFLIQYYNGEERAKGNILERFSAQQFPDLHSELNLSSLELGDSALYFCASSVAHSGSNEQFFGPGTRLTVL.